Each of the 2 T cell receptor beta chains below was sequenced from the same sample in a study of PD-1 blockade in classical Hodgkin lymphoma. Clones were read by immunoSEQ multiplex PCR, and TCRdb kept only the in-frame ones, dropping some. The sample shows about 9,200 clones, roughly 87% of them seen only once. The time point here: cycle 4 day 1 (C4D1), after about 6 weeks of nivolumab. Relapses following autologous stem cell transplantation were seen in all patients, with brentuximab vedotin exposure varying. The sample was peripheral blood mononuclear cells (PBMCs), taken before the fourth cycle of nivolumab. These receptors were collected from a human donor with classical Hodgkin lymphoma.

The chain links TRBV6-5 to TRBJ2-2, with D maybe TRBD2 (6 bases). The ends were cut back, 6 bases at V and 0 bases at J, with 11 bases in the middle. CDR3 length: 15 amino acids. Germline V gene data show CDR1 as MNHEY and CDR2 as SVGAGI. DNA for the CDR3: TGTGCCAGCAGCTTACTAGCTGCGAACACCGGGGAGCTGTTTTTT. Amino acid sequence: CASSLLAANTGELFF.

V is TRBV6-1 and J is TRBJ1-2; TRBD1 matches 12 bases. Germline CDR1 and CDR2: MNHNS and SASEGT. This CDR3 spans 14 amino acids. Losses at the gene ends were 10 bases for V and 3 bases for J; bases not matched to a gene: 6. CDR3 sequence: CATAGQGAYYGYTF. CDR3 nucleotides: TGTGCCACGGCGGGACAGGGGGCTTACTATGGCTACACCTTC.